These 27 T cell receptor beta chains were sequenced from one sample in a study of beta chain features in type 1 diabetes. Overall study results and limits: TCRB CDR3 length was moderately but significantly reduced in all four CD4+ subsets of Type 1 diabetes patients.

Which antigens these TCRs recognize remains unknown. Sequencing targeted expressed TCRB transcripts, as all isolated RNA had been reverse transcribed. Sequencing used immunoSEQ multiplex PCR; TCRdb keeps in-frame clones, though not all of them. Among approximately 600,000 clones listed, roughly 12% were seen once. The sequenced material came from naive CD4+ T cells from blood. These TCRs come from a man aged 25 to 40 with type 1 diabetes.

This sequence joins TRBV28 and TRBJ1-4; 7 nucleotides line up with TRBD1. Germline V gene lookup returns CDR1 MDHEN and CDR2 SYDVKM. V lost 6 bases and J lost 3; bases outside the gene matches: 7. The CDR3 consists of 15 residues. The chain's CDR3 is CASRRAGQPNEKLFF. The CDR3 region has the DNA TGTGCCAGCAGACGAGCGGGACAGCCTAATGAAAAACTGTTTTTT.

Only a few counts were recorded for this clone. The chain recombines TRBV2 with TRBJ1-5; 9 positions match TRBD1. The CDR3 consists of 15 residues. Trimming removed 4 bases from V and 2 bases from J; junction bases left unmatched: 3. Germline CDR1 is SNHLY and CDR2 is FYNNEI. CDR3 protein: CASSGRDRGNQPQHF. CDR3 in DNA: TGTGCCAGCAGTGGCCGGGACAGGGGCAATCAGCCCCAGCATTTT.

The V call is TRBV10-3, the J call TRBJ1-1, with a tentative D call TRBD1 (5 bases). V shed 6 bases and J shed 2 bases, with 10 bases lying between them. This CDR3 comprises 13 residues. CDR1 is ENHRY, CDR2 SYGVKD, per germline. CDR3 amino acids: CAIRDTANTEAFF. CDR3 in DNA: TGTGCCATCAGGGACACCGCCAACACTGAAGCTTTCTTT.

The CDR3 nucleotides are TGTGCCAGCAGCTTACGTACGGCCTGGGACACTGAAGCTTTCTTT. Translated: CASSLRTAWDTEAFF. The chain combines TRBV11-3 with TRBJ1-1; D gene uncertain. Trimming removed 2 bases at V and 3 bases at J, with 13 bases between. The CDR3 has 15 residues. Germline CDR1 is SGHNT and CDR2 is YENEEA.

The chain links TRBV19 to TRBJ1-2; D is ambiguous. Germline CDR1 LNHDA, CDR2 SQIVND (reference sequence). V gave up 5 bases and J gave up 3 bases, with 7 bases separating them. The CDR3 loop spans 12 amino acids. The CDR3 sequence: CASSVSDYGYTF. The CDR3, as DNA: TGTGCCAGTAGTGTGAGTGACTATGGCTACACCTTC.

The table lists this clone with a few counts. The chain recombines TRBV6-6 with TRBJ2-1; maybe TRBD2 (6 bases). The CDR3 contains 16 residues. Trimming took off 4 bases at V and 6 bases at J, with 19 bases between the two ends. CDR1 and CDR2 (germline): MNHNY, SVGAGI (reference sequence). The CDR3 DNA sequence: TGTGCCAGCAGTTTCTCTGGGACTGGGGTCCTCAATGAGCAGTTCTTC. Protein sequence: CASSFSGTGVLNEQFF.

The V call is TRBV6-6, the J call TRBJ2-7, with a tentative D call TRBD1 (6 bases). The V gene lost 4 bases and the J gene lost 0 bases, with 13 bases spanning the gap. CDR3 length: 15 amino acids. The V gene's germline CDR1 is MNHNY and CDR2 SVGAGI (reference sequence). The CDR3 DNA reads TGTGCCAGCAGTTCGGCAGGGGCCCCCTCCTACGAGCAGTACTTC. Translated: CASSSAGAPSYEQYF.

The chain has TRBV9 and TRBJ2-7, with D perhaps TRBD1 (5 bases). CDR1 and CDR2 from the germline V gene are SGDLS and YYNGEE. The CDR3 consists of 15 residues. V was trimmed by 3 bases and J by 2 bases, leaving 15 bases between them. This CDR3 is CASSGQLANTYEQYF. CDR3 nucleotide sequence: TGTGCCAGCAGCGGACAGCTGGCAAATACCTACGAGCAGTACTTC.

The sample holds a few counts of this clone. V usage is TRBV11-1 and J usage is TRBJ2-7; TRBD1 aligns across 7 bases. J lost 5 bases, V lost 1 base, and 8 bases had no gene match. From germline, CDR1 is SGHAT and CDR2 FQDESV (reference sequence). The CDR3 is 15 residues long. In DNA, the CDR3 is TGTGCCAGCAGCTTAGGGGACAGCCGCCGGGACGAGCAGTACTTC. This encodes CASSLGDSRRDEQYF.

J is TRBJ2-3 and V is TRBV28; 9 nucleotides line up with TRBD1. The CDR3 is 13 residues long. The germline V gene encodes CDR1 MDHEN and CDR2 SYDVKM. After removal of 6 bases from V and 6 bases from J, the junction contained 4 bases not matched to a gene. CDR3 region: CASSSGQGDTQYF. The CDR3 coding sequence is TGTGCCAGCAGCTCCGGACAGGGGGATACGCAGTATTTT.

CDR3: CASSPSTRQGYANEQFF. CDR3 coding DNA: TGTGCCAGCAGCCCAAGTACTCGACAGGGCTATGCGAATGAGCAGTTCTTC. The chain recombines TRBV7-9 with TRBJ2-1; TRBD1 agrees at 7 bases. CDR1 is SEHNR and CDR2 is FQNEAQ in the germline V gene (reference sequence). The ends lost 5 bases at V and 7 bases at J; junction bases unmatched: 17. There are 17 residues in the CDR3.

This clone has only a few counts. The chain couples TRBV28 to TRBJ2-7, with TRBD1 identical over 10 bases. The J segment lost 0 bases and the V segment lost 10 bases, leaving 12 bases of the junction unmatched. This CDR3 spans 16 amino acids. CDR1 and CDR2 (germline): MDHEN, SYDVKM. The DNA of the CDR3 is TGTGCCACGCATACCCCGGGACAGGGGACCTCCTACGAGCAGTACTTC. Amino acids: CATHTPGQGTSYEQYF.

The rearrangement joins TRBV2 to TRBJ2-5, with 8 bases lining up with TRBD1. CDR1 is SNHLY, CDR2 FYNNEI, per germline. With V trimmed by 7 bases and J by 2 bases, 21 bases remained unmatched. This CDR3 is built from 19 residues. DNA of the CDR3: TGTGCCAGCATTAGACAGGGGAACGTTCCATGGGATGCTCAAGAGACCCAGTACTTC. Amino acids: CASIRQGNVPWDAQETQYF.

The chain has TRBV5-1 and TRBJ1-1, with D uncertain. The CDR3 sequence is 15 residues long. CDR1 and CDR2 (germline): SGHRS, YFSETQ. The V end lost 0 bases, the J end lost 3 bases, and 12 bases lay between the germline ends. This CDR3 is CASSLGPLGDTEAFF. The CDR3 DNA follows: TGCGCCAGCAGCTTGGGGCCACTTGGGGACACTGAAGCTTTCTTT.

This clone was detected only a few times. For the CDR3, the DNA is TGTGCCAGCAGCGTAGAGGGGCCCGGACAGGATGGTCTGGGCGGCTACACCTTC. This sequence encodes CASSVEGPGQDGLGGYTF. This chain links TRBV9 with TRBJ1-2; TRBD1 matches 7 bases. V trimming: 0 bases; J trimming: 8 bases; junction bases outside the gene matches: 19. This CDR3 comprises 18 residues. The germline CDR1 and CDR2 sequences are SGDLS and YYNGEE.

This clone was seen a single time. This CDR3 reads CASSIPGQGFNEQYF. The CDR3 DNA is TGTGCCAGCAGTATACCGGGACAGGGTTTCAACGAGCAGTACTTC. The chain combines TRBV6-1 with TRBJ2-7; 9 positions agree with TRBD1. The CDR3 runs to 15 residues. In germline, CDR1 is MNHNS, CDR2 SASEGT. V shed 5 bases, J shed 5 bases, and the junction held 10 bases outside the gene matches.

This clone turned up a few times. The CDR3 spells CASSLGTGGNTDTQYF. CDR3 DNA: TGTGCCAGCAGCTTGGGGACAGGGGGCAACACAGATACGCAGTATTTT. The chain has TRBV5-8 and TRBJ2-3; 11 nucleotides align to TRBD1. Germline V gene lookup returns CDR1 SGHTS and CDR2 YDEGEE. CDR3 size: 16 residues. V was pared by 0 bases and J by 2 bases, with 2 bases of the junction left unmatched.

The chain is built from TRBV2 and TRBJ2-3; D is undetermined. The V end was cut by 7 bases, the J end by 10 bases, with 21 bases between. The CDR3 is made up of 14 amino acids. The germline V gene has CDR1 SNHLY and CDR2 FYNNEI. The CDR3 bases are TGTGCCAGCACTCCTCCTTACGGCACAGTGGCGCAGTATTTT. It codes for CASTPPYGTVAQYF.

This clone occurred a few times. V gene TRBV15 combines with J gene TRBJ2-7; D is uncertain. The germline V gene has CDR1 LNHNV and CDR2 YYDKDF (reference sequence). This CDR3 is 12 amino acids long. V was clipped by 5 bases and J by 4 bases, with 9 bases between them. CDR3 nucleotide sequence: TGTGCCACCAGCGTAGGGCCTTACGAGCAGTACTTC. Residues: CATSVGPYEQYF.

The CDR3: CASSLASSTDTQYF. The CDR3 nucleotides read TGTGCCAGCAGTCTAGCGTCTAGCACAGATACGCAGTATTTT. The chain employs TRBV7-9 and TRBJ2-3; perhaps TRBD2 as D (6 bases). The germline V gene has CDR1 SEHNR and CDR2 FQNEAQ (reference sequence). Trimming removed 6 bases at V and 0 bases at J, with 10 bases between. The CDR3 spans 14 residues.

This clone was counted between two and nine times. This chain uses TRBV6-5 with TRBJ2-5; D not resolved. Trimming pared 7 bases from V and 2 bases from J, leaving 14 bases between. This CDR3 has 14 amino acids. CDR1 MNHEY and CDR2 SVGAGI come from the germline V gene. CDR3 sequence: CASNAARKQETQYF. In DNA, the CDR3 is TGTGCCAGCAACGCGGCTAGAAAACAAGAGACCCAGTACTTC.

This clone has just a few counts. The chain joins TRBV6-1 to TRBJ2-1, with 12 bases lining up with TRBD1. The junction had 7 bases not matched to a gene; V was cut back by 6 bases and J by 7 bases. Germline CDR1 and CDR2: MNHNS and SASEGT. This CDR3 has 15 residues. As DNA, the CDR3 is TGTGCCAGCAGGACCGAGGGACAGGGGGCTAATGAGCAGTTCTTC. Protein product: CASRTEGQGANEQFF.

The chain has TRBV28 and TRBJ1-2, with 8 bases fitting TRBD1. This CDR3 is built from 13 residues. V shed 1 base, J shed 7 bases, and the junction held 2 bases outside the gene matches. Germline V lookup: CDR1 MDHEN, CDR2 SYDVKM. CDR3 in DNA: TGTGCCAGCAGTTTATCAGGGGGCAGTGGCTACACCTTC. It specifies CASSLSGGSGYTF.

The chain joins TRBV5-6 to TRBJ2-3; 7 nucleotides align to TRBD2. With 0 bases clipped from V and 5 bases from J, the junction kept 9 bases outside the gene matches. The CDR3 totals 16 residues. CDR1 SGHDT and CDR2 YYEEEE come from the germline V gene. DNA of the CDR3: TGTGCCAGCAGCTTGGGAGACTGGGGAGGGAAAGATACGCAGTATTTT. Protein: CASSLGDWGGKDTQYF.

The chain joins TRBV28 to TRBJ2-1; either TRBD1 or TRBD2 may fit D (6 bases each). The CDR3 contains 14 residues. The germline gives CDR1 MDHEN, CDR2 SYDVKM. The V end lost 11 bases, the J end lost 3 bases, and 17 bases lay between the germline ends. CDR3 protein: CALRGQGGYNEQFF. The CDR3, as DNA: TGTGCCCTTCGGGGGCAAGGGGGCTACAATGAGCAGTTCTTC.

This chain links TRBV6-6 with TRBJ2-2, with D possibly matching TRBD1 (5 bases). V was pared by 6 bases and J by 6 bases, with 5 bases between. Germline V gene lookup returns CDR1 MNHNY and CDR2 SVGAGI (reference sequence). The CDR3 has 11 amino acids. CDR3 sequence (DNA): TGTGCCAGCAGAGGGGCCGGGGAGCTGTTTTTT. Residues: CASRGAGELFF.

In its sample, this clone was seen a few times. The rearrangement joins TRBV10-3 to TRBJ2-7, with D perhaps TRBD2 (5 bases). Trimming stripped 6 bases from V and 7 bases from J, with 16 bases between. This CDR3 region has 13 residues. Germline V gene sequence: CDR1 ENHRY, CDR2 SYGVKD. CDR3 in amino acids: CAIRQEYRGEQYF. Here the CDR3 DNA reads TGTGCCATCAGACAAGAGTACAGAGGGGAGCAGTACTTC.